Below, 23 T cell receptor beta chains from the same sample are listed, as sequenced in a study of breast tumors, draining lymph nodes, adjacent tissues. MiXCR was run by TCRdb on the multiplex PCR reads, yielding one entry per CDR3 protein. Of approximately 210,000 distinct CDR3 sequences listed, roughly 32% are singletons. Breast cancer patients provided tissue from their axillary draining lymph nodes. What was sequenced was axillary lymph node tissue. The receptors shown here come from a female donor with breast cancer. Some clones in this sample may be carry-over from other donors' samples.

The genes are TRBV2 and TRBJ2-7; D not resolved. CDR1 and CDR2 from the germline V gene are SNHLY and FYNNEI. The CDR3 loop spans 10 amino acids. Trimming removed 11 bases from V and 9 bases from J, with 14 bases in between. CDR3 in amino acids: CAGDRDGQYF. The CDR3 nucleotides are TGTGCCGGAGATCGAGACGGGCAGTACTTC.

The CDR3 region is CSLGPGELETQYF. In DNA, the CDR3 is TGCAGCTTAGGGCCGGGAGAGCTGGAGACCCAGTACTTC. The chain joins TRBV29-1 to TRBJ2-5, with D tentatively TRBD2 (6 bases). CDR3 length: 13 residues. Trimming cost V 8 bases and J 5 bases, with 18 bases left between them. Per germline, CDR1 SQVTM and CDR2 ANQGSEA.

This chain uses TRBV20-1 with TRBJ1-1; a possible D gene is TRBD1 (6 bases). From germline, CDR1 is DFQATT and CDR2 SNEGSKA (reference sequence). The CDR3 is 14 amino acids. Between the trimmed V and J ends, which lost 5 bases and 0 bases, there was a span of 13 bases. CDR3 in amino acids: CSASLGHLNTEAFF. The CDR3, as DNA: TGCAGTGCTTCATTGGGACACTTGAACACTGAAGCTTTCTTT.

This clonotype was found once. This chain connects TRBV2 to TRBJ2-7; D is perhaps TRBD2 (6 bases). From germline, CDR1 is SNHLY and CDR2 FYNNEI. The length of the CDR3 is 11 residues. The CDR3 DNA sequence: TGTGCTAAAGCGGGTGCCTACGAGCAGTACTTC. Translation gives CAKAGAYEQYF. Combining the CDR3 with reference TRBV2 and TRBJ2-7 gives the whole variable domain EPEVTQTPSHQVTQMGQEVILRCVPISNHLYFYWYRQILGQKVEFLVSFYNNEISEKSEIFDDQFSVERPDGSNFTLKIRSTKLEDSAMYFCAKAGAYEQYFGPGTRLTVT.

The chain is built from TRBV2 and TRBJ1-5; tentatively, D is TRBD1 (5 bases). V was trimmed by 7 bases and J by 14 bases, leaving 24 bases between them. This CDR3 comprises 14 residues. From germline, CDR1 is SNHLY and CDR2 FYNNEI. The CDR3 nucleotides are TGTGCCAGCAACCAATCCCCCGGGACTAGTTACGAGCATTTT. The encoded protein is CASNQSPGTSYEHF. The full variable domain, completed using reference TRBV2 and TRBJ1-5, is EPEVTQTPSHQVTQMGQEVILRCVPISNHLYFYWYRQILGQKVEFLVSFYNNEISEKSEIFDDQFSVERPDGSNFTLKIRSTKLEDSAMYFCASNQSPGTSYEHFGDGTRLSIL.

As to this clonotype: This may stem from a read error, because a much larger clone lies one nucleotide away. The CDR3: CATSRDRDRVTYF. As DNA, the CDR3 is TGTGCCACCAGCAGAGACCGGGACAGGGTAACGTACTTC. The rearrangement uses TRBV15 and TRBJ2-4; 9 bases map to TRBD1. Germline values: CDR1 LNHNV, CDR2 YYDKDF (reference sequence). V dropped 0 bases and J dropped 15; count of bases not matched to a gene: 6. The CDR3 has 13 amino acids.

About this clonotype: Here the CDR3 omits its conserved ending phenylalanine or tryptophan, so a read error is the likely source. The chain carries TRBV7-2 and TRBJ1-2, with TRBD1 matching 9 bases. From germline, CDR1 is SGHTA and CDR2 FQGNSA. J lost 5 bases, V lost 5 bases, and 6 bases had no gene match. CDR3 length equals 14 residues. Here the CDR3 DNA reads TGTGCCAGCAGCGCCGGACAGGGGTGGTATGGCTACACCCAC. This sequence encodes CASSAGQGWYGYTH.

In the case of this clonotype: Compared with germline, one end of the junction differs, possibly owing to a read error. The V gene is TRBV10-1, the J gene TRBJ2-2; TRBD2 might be the D (5 bases). In germline, CDR1 is WNHNN, CDR2 SYGVQD (reference sequence). The CDR3 consists of 14 residues. CDR3 protein: CASSESGRTGELSF. In DNA form, the CDR3 reads TGCGCCAGCAGTGAGTCAGGCAGGACCGGGGAGCTGTCTTTT.

This clonotype came up many times. The CDR3 protein is CASRPRGSGSPDTQYF. The CDR3 bases are TGCGCCAGCAGACCCCGCGGTAGCGGGAGTCCAGATACGCAGTATTTT. The chain uses TRBV5-1 and TRBJ2-3, with 9 bases fitting TRBD2. J gave up 4 bases and V 5 bases, and 11 bases lay outside the gene matches. The CDR3 is 16 amino acids. Germline CDR1 SGHRS, CDR2 YFSETQ. The full variable domain, completed using reference TRBV5-1 and TRBJ2-3, is KAGVTQTPRYLIKTRGQQVTLSCSPISGHRSVSWYQQTPGQGLQFLFEYFSETQRNKGNFPGRFSGRQFSNSRSEMNVSTLELGDSALYLCASRPRGSGSPDTQYFGPGTRLTVL.

This clonotype was counted many times. This rearrangement joins TRBV12-3 or TRBV12-4 to TRBJ2-1; 9 bases fit TRBD1. Trimming took 3 bases from V and 7 from J; bases not matched to a gene: 7. This CDR3 is built from 15 residues. The CDR3 DNA reads as TGTGCCAGCAGTTTTTTCCGGGACAGGGCGAATGAGCAGTTCTTC. Encoded protein: CASSFFRDRANEQFF.

This clonotype was recorded at least ten times. DNA of the CDR3: TGTGCCAGCAGCGCTGGGACTAGCGGGAGAAGTAATGAGCAGTTCTTC. Its translation is CASSAGTSGRSNEQFF. The chain joins TRBV9 to TRBJ2-1, with 14 nucleotides matching TRBD2. Germline V gene lookup returns CDR1 SGDLS and CDR2 YYNGEE. Germline trimming cut 3 bases from V and 7 bases from J; bases unmatched to any gene: 6. CDR3 length equals 16 residues.

This clonotype was seen ten or more times. The rearrangement links TRBV20-1 to TRBJ2-3; 9 bases align to TRBD2. The CDR3 loop spans 17 amino acids. Looked up from germline, CDR1 is DFQATT and CDR2 is SNEGSKA (reference sequence). V was clipped by 0 bases and J by 2 bases; unmatched bases: 9. For the CDR3, the DNA is TGCAGTGCTAGAGACCCCAAAGCGGGAGGTACCACAGATACGCAGTATTTT. Amino acid sequence: CSARDPKAGGTTDTQYF.

The rearrangement joins TRBV19 to TRBJ2-2; 10 positions match TRBD2. Germline V gene lookup returns CDR1 LNHDA and CDR2 SQIVND (reference sequence). Losses at the gene ends were 5 bases for V and 7 bases for J; bases not matched to a gene: 16. The CDR3 runs to 18 residues. In DNA, the CDR3 is TGTGCCAGTAGTCAACGGGCTAGCGGGGGCCGCCTTGGCGGGGAGCTGTTTTTT. This sequence encodes CASSQRASGGRLGGELFF.

The rearrangement uses TRBV15 and TRBJ1-4; D is ambiguous. V was clipped by 8 bases and J by 4 bases, with 11 bases between them. CDR1 and CDR2 from the germline V gene are LNHNV and YYDKDF (reference sequence). The CDR3 covers 13 residues. CDR3 amino acids: CATAPSLNEKLFF. Here the CDR3 DNA reads TGTGCCACCGCACCTTCTCTTAATGAAAAACTGTTTTTT.

J is TRBJ2-3 and V is TRBV29-1; TRBD1 might be the D (5 bases). V dropped 7 bases and J dropped 2 bases, with 19 bases sitting between them. This CDR3 region has 15 residues. Per the germline V gene, CDR1 is SQVTM and CDR2 is ANQGSEA. CDR3 in DNA: TGCAGCGCCAGCACGTTAGACAGCCCCACAGATACGCAGTATTTT. It codes for CSASTLDSPTDTQYF.

This clonotype showed up many times. This chain joins TRBV2 and TRBJ2-1; D is perhaps TRBD2 (5 bases). This CDR3 comprises 15 residues. CDR1 is SNHLY and CDR2 is FYNNEI in the germline V gene. V shed 4 bases and J shed 6 bases, with 16 bases lying between them. The CDR3 spells CASSGGTRVGNEQFF. The DNA for the CDR3 is TGTGCCAGCAGTGGAGGTACGAGGGTAGGCAATGAGCAGTTCTTC.

In this sample, this clonotype turned up many times. The chain employs TRBV18 and TRBJ1-2; 7 bases are shared with TRBD1. The CDR3 extends over 14 amino acids. With V trimmed by 3 bases and J by 5 bases, 6 bases remained unmatched. CDR1 KGHSH and CDR2 LQKENI come from the germline V gene. DNA of the CDR3: TGTGCCAGCTCACCGGGCAGGGGGGAATATGGCTACACCTTC. It yields the protein CASSPGRGEYGYTF. Supplemented by reference TRBV18 and TRBJ1-2, the full variable domain reads NAGVMQNPRHLVRRRGQEARLRCSPMKGHSHVYWYRQLPEEGLKFMVYLQKENIIDESGMPKERFSAEFPKEGPSILRIQQVVRGDSAAYFCASSPGRGEYGYTFGSGTRLTVV.

This clonotype was observed many times. The rearrangement links TRBV20-1 to TRBJ1-2; tentatively, D is TRBD1 (5 bases). Germline CDR1 and CDR2: DFQATT and SNEGSKA (reference sequence). The CDR3 spans 11 residues. V dropped 6 bases and J dropped 4 bases, with 9 bases sitting between them. The CDR3 DNA reads as TGCAGTGCCAGGGTCGGCTATGGCTACACCTTC. Amino acids: CSARVGYGYTF.

Many counts were recorded for this clonotype. The chain joins TRBV6-2 or TRBV6-3 to TRBJ2-7; D is uncertain. V dropped 6 bases and J dropped 3 bases, with 12 bases sitting between them. CDR3 length: 13 amino acids. The germline V gene encodes CDR1 MNHEY and CDR2 SVGEGT. The CDR3 sequence is CASRKGRLYEQYF. CDR3 DNA sequence: TGTGCCAGCAGAAAGGGCCGCCTCTACGAGCAGTACTTC.

This clonotype was counted a few times. One end of the junction does not line up with germline, which may come from a read error. V gene TRBV6-5 combines with J gene TRBJ1-2; 7 bases match TRBD1. Germline CDR1 and CDR2: MNHEY and SVGAGI. The CDR3 loop spans 15 amino acids. The CDR3: CASSHSGTANYGYTF. The CDR3 DNA reads TGTGCCAGCAGTCACTCGGGGACAGCAAACTATGGCTACACCTTC.

This clonotype was observed at least ten times. The J gene is TRBJ2-1, the V gene TRBV20-1, with TRBD2 matching over 8 bases. Germline V gene data show CDR1 as DFQATT and CDR2 as SNEGSKA (reference sequence). CDR3 length equals 15 residues. The J segment lost 1 base and the V segment lost 7 bases, leaving 9 bases of the junction unmatched. Here the CDR3 reads CSEGRRGDSYNEQFF. The CDR3 DNA reads as TGCAGTGAAGGGAGGCGGGGGGATTCCTACAATGAGCAGTTCTTC.

The gene calls are TRBV4-1 and TRBJ1-1, with D possibly matching TRBD1 (5 bases). The CDR3 has 14 amino acids. V was cut by 3 bases and J by 5 bases, with 13 bases left in between. Germline assignment: CDR1 MGHRA and CDR2 YSYEKL. CDR3 residues: CASSHMWGGTEAFF. As DNA, the CDR3 is TGCGCCAGCAGCCATATGTGGGGCGGGACTGAAGCTTTCTTT.

This clonotype was counted a single time. The V gene is TRBV13, the J gene TRBJ2-1; TRBD2 aligns across 9 bases. CDR3 length: 18 amino acids. CDR1 is PRHDT, CDR2 FYEKMQ, per germline (reference sequence). The trim removed 1 base at V and 2 bases at J, leaving 9 bases unmatched. Here the CDR3 DNA reads TGTGCCAGCAGCTTAGAGAGGGCTAGCGGGATACCCTACAATGAGCAGTTCTTC. Amino acid sequence: CASSLERASGIPYNEQFF. Based on the CDR3 plus reference TRBV13 and TRBJ2-1, the full variable domain is AAGVIQSPRHLIKEKRETATLKCYPIPRHDTVYWYQQGPGQDPQFLISFYEKMQSDKGSIPDRFSAQQFSDYHSELNMSSLELGDSALYFCASSLERASGIPYNEQFFGPGTRLTVL.